Presented here are 2 T cell receptor beta chains from one specimen sequenced in a study of tumor-infiltrating lymphocytes in primary liver carcinoma (dated by TCRdb to about 2017). Blood RNA was extracted from unsorted whole blood using TRIzol reagent, and germline DNA was obtained with the DNeasy Blood & Tissue kit. Sequencing used an Illumina HiSeq 2500. TCRbeta-specific cDNA was reverse-transcribed from 500 ng total RNA using a constant-region primer and ProtoScript II reverse transcriptase. TCRbeta libraries were built with three nested multiplex PCR rounds, a slightly modified ARM-PCR procedure. The first two PCR rounds used multiplex TRBV1-TRBV30 forward primers with a Cbeta reverse primer, each for 10 cycles. Through fastp at Q25 and MiXCR, TCRdb rebuilt clones from the public reads, retaining in-frame beta chains. Rows with a matching CDR3 protein are joined into one entry that keeps the most common DNA and genes. The table for this sample lists around 210,000 distinct CDR3 sequences; around 60% of them were counted only once. The top ten clones comprise approximately 6.5% of the sample.

The sample taken for sequencing was peripheral blood. The receptors were gathered from a woman aged 55-70 years with primary liver carcinoma and hepatitis B virus infection.

This clonotype was seen a handful of times. This chain uses TRBV6-5 with TRBJ1-2; possible D gene TRBD1, 5 bases. The CDR3 runs to 17 residues. Germline loops: CDR1 MNHEY, CDR2 SVGAGI. The V gene lost 2 bases and the J gene lost 4 bases, with 20 bases spanning the gap. The CDR3 reads CASSYPVVGGVTYGYTF. The CDR3 coding sequence is TGTGCCAGCAGTTACCCCGTGGTGGGGGGGGTAACCTATGGCTACACCTTC.

This clonotype appeared a few times. The chain couples TRBV18 to TRBJ2-3; possible D gene TRBD1, 6 bases. The CDR3 totals 13 residues. Per the germline V gene, CDR1 is KGHSH and CDR2 is LQKENI. The V end lost 5 bases, the J end lost 3 bases, and 9 bases lay between the germline ends. CDR3 nucleotide sequence: TGTGCCAGCTCAGGTCAGGGGACAGATACGCAGTATTTT. This codes for CASSGQGTDTQYF.